This TCR beta chain was recovered during a study of T cell changes during pregnancy in multiple sclerosis. The protocol was immunoSEQ multiplex PCR, while the TCRdb copy is restricted to in-frame clones and leaves out a portion. The data hold 25,000 to 35,000 clones, with 70% to 90% observed a single time. Germline CDR1 LNHNV, CDR2 YYDKDF (reference sequence). The CDR3 is made up of 14 amino acids. The V segment lost 3 bases and the J segment 3 bases; nucleotides outside the gene matches: 1. V usage is TRBV15 and J usage is TRBJ2-7; 11 bases map to TRBD2. The material sequenced was CD8+ T cells from peripheral blood mononuclear cells, taken in the second trimester of pregnancy. The origin of this receptor is a female donor with multiple sclerosis, enrolled in a pregnancy study. The CDR3 loop is CATSRGLAVYEQYF. In DNA form, the CDR3 reads TGTGCCACCAGCAGGGGACTAGCGGTCTACGAGCAGTACTTC.